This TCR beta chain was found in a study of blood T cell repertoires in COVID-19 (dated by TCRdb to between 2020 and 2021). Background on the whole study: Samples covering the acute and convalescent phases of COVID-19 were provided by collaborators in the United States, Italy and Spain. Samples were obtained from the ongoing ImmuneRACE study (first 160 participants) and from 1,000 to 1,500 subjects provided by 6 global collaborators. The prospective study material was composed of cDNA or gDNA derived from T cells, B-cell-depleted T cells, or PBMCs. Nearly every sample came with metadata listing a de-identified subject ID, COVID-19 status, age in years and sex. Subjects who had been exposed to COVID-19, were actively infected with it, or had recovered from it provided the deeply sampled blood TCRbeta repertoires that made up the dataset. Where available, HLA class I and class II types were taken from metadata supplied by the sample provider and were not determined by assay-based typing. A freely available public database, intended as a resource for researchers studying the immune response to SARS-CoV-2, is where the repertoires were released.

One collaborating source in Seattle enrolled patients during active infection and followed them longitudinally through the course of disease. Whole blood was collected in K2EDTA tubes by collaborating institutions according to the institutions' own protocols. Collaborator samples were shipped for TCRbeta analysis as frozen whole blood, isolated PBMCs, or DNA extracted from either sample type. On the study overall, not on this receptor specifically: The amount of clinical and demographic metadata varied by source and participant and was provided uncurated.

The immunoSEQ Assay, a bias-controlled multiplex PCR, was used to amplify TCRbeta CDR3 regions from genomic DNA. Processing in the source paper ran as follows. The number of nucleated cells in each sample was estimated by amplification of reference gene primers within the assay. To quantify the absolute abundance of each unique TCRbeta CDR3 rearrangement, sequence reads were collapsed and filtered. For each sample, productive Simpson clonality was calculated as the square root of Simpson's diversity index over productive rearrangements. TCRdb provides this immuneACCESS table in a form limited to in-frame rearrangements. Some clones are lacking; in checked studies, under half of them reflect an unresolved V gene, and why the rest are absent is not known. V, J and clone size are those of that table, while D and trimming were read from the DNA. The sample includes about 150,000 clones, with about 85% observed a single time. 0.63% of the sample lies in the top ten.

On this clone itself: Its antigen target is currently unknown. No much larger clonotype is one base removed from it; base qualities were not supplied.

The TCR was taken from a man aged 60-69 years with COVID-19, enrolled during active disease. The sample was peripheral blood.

The nucleotides read TGCGCCAGCAGCCCCTTAAATCCGAACACCGGGGAGCTGTTTTTT. Its product reads: CASSPLNPNTGELFF. This chain joins TRBV4-3 to TRBJ2-2; a confident D gene designation cannot be given. CDR1 LGHNA and CDR2 YSLEER were looked up in the germline V gene. The germline ends are 9 bases apart after V is trimmed by 4 bases and J by 0 bases. The CDR3 goes from the cysteine to the phenylalanine over 15 residues. Only the CDR3 region is kept as DNA, spanning 45 bases read in frame from base 1.